The next 14 T cell receptor beta chains were all read from a single sample in a study of response to subunit inactivated influenza vaccine. TCRdb ran MiXCR on the RT-PCR reads and lists one entry per CDR3 protein. The sample has approximately 500,000 distinct CDR3 sequences; around 13% are singletons. The material sequenced was PBMCs from blood, taken about 6 weeks after vaccination. The receptors stem from a man between 50 and 59 years old who received an inactivated influenza vaccine.

V gene TRBV19 combines with J gene TRBJ2-3; 10 bases align to TRBD1. Germline V gives CDR1 LNHDA, CDR2 SQIVND (reference sequence). CDR3 size: 14 residues. After removal of 9 bases from V and 4 bases from J, the junction contained 7 bases not matched to a gene. CDR3 sequence: CASGDRGQADTQYF. The CDR3, as DNA: TGTGCCAGCGGTGACAGGGGGCAGGCAGATACGCAGTATTTT.

The V and J genes are TRBV12-3 or TRBV12-4 and TRBJ2-5; tentatively, D is TRBD2 (6 bases). V lost 5 bases to trimming and J lost 5 bases, with 15 bases between them. CDR3 size: 14 residues. For the CDR3, the DNA is TGTGCCAGCAGTGGCGTATGGGGAGGCGAGACCCAGTACTTC. Protein: CASSGVWGGETQYF.

Worth noting for this clonotype: A much larger clone differs by one base, so this may be a read error. The chain uses TRBV28 and TRBJ2-3; TRBD2 matches at 10 bases. This CDR3 comprises 18 residues. The V gene end was trimmed by 5 bases and the J gene end by 3 bases; junction bases not matched to a gene: 14. Germline V gene sequence: CDR1 MDHEN, CDR2 SYDVKM. CDR3 sequence: CASSGNSGGPYRTDTQYF. CDR3 nucleotide sequence: TGTGCCAGCAGTGGGAATAGCGGGGGGCCATATCGGACAGATACGCAGTATTTT. The complete variable domain, with remaining parts taken from reference TRBV28 and TRBJ2-3, reads DVKVTQSSRYLVKRTGEKVFLECVQDMDHENMFWYRQDPGLGLRLIYFSYDVKMKEKGDIPEGYSVSREKKERFSLILESASTNQTSMYLCASSGNSGGPYRTDTQYFGPGTRLTVL.

This clonotype appeared many times. This chain uses TRBV12-3 or TRBV12-4 with TRBJ1-5; TRBD1 matches at 8 bases. After removal of 6 bases from V and 4 bases from J, the junction contained 5 bases not matched to a gene. CDR3 length equals 14 residues. The CDR3: CASRSGGRNQPQHF. In DNA form, the CDR3 reads TGTGCCAGCAGATCAGGGGGCAGGAATCAGCCCCAGCATTTT.

In its sample, this clonotype was seen a few times. The chain employs TRBV12-3 or TRBV12-4 and TRBJ1-1, with unresolved D. The CDR3 contains 15 residues. The V and J ends lost 3 bases and 3 bases respectively, with 14 bases between them. This CDR3 is CASSLAGLRDTEAFF. CDR3 bases: TGTGCCAGCAGTTTGGCGGGCCTGCGAGACACTGAAGCTTTCTTT.

The chain combines TRBV27 with TRBJ2-6, with D hard to call. CDR3 length: 12 residues. The germline V gene encodes CDR1 MNHEY and CDR2 SMNVEV (reference sequence). The V and J ends lost 7 bases and 3 bases respectively, with 4 bases between them. This CDR3 is CASTGGANVLTF. In nucleotides, the CDR3 is TGTGCCAGCACTGGTGGGGCCAACGTCCTGACTTTC. Drawing the rest from reference TRBV27 and TRBJ2-6, the complete variable domain is EAQVTQNPRYLITVTGKKLTVTCSQNMNHEYMSWYRQDPGLGLRQIYYSMNVEVTDKGDVPEGYKVSRKEKRNFPLILESPSPNQTSLYFCASTGGANVLTFGAGSRLTVL.

The chain employs TRBV20-1 and TRBJ2-7; TRBD1 is a possible D gene (6 bases). The V and J ends lost 6 bases and 2 bases respectively, with 14 bases between them. Looked up from germline, CDR1 is DFQATT and CDR2 is SNEGSKA (reference sequence). The CDR3 consists of 13 residues. CDR3: CSAPMGAAYEQYF. For the CDR3, the DNA is TGCAGTGCCCCGATGGGGGCCGCCTACGAGCAGTACTTC.

The rearrangement links TRBV20-1 to TRBJ1-2; the D gene is possibly TRBD1 (5 bases). The CDR3 runs to 12 residues. V dropped 5 bases and J dropped 5 bases, with 12 bases sitting between them. CDR1 and CDR2 (germline): DFQATT, SNEGSKA (reference sequence). The CDR3 coding sequence is TGCAGTGCTTCCCGGGACGTTTATGGCTACACCTTC. Translation gives CSASRDVYGYTF.

In this sample, this clonotype turned up many times. The chain links TRBV12-3 or TRBV12-4 to TRBJ1-6; no firm D call. Trimming shortened V by 3 bases and J by 7 bases, and 10 bases separated the two germline ends. The CDR3 has 14 amino acids. The CDR3: CASSFSGENSPLHF. In nucleotides, the CDR3 is TGTGCCAGCAGTTTTTCCGGGGAGAATTCACCCCTCCACTTT.

In its sample, this clonotype was seen many times. The chain employs TRBV10-3 and TRBJ2-1; possible D gene TRBD2, 6 bases. CDR1 and CDR2 from the germline V gene are ENHRY and SYGVKD. The CDR3 has 15 residues. Trimming took off 6 bases at V and 1 base at J, with 13 bases between the two ends. For the CDR3, the DNA is TGTGCCATCAGCACCCCGGGGGAATCCTACAATGAGCAGTTCTTC. It codes for CAISTPGESYNEQFF.

In this sample, this clonotype turned up a few times. The chain combines TRBV6-1 with TRBJ2-1; 8 nucleotides align to TRBD2. The CDR3 is 15 residues long. The V gene end was trimmed by 6 bases and the J gene end by 4 bases; junction bases not matched to a gene: 8. CDR1 is MNHNS, CDR2 SASEGT, per germline. The DNA for the CDR3 is TGTGCCAGCAGGCCGGGGGGCGGGGGGTACAATGAGCAGTTCTTC. This encodes CASRPGGGGYNEQFF.

This clonotype has just a few counts. This chain links TRBV6-2 or TRBV6-3 with TRBJ1-4; D not resolved. The germline V gene encodes CDR1 MNHEY and CDR2 SVGEGT. The CDR3 runs 12 residues. The ends were cut back, 7 bases at V and 6 bases at J, with 9 bases in the middle. This CDR3 reads CASTALYEKLFF. The CDR3 bases are TGTGCCAGCACCGCGCTTTATGAAAAACTGTTTTTT.

Many counts were recorded for this clonotype. The rearrangement joins TRBV7-8 to TRBJ2-7; D gene ambiguous. Germline CDR1 and CDR2: SGHVS and FQNEAQ. V was pared by 5 bases and J by 3 bases, with 5 bases between. The CDR3 length is 11 residues. The CDR3 DNA reads as TGTGCCAGCAGCCACTACTACGAGCAGTACTTC. Translating it yields CASSHYYEQYF.

This clonotype was recorded a few times. The V gene is TRBV4-2, the J gene TRBJ1-2; D is unclear. Germline V lookup: CDR1 LGHNA, CDR2 YNFKEQ. Trimming pared 1 base from V and 8 bases from J, leaving 11 bases between. This CDR3 has 13 residues. CDR3 coding DNA: TGTGCCAGCAGCCAAGGGGCGGGTCTGGGCTACACCTTC. This gives the protein CASSQGAGLGYTF.